Listed below are T cell receptor beta chains from one sample, sequenced in a study of T cells in Graves' hyperthyroidism and ophthalmopathy. TCRdb processed the multiplex PCR reads anew with MiXCR; each CDR3 protein has one entry. The sample includes a few hundred thousand distinct CDR3 sequences, 18% seen only once; the top ten take about 38%. The source material was blood. The receptor source for this set is a man between 18 and 29 years old with Graves' ophthalmopathy. The CDR3 runs from the conserved cysteine through the conserved F or W. Each record gives: V gene, D gene, clone size, J gene, CDR3 DNA, CDR3 protein. D genes are given only for firm matches. Size is stated for part of the rows, as once, few or many counts, or as a class when the clone is expanded.

TRBV20-1	.	many	TRBJ2-7	TGCAGTGCTAGTCGCGAGTCCGAGCAGTACTTC	CSASRESEQYF
TRBV28	.	many	TRBJ1-1	TGTGCCAGCAGTTCTCCCACCCGGGGAGGCACTGAAGCTTTCTTT	CASSSPTRGGTEAFF
TRBV9	TRBD2	many	TRBJ2-3	TGTGCCAGCAGCGTCACTAGCGGGGGGCCCCTCACAGATACGCAGTATTTT	CASSVTSGGPLTDTQYF
TRBV7-6	TRBD1	many	TRBJ2-1	TGTGCCAGCAGCAAGGGACAGGGGGCGGCTGAGCAGTTCTTC	CASSKGQGAAEQFF
TRBV19	TRBD2	few	TRBJ2-1	TGTGCCAGTAGTGCCCGGACTAGCGGCTTTTACAATGAGCAGTTCTTC	CASSARTSGFYNEQFF
TRBV7-2	TRBD1	few	TRBJ2-2	TGTGCCAGCAGCTTAGTAGGGACAGGGCTTACCGGGGAGCTGTTTTTT	CASSLVGTGLTGELFF
TRBV10-3	TRBD1	.	TRBJ2-7	TGTGCCATCAGGCCGGGACAGTCCTACGAGCAGTACTTC	CAIRPGQSYEQYF
TRBV11-2	.	.	TRBJ2-2	TGTGCCAGCAGCGGGACCAGCTCTTCCGGGGAGCTGTTTTTT	CASSGTSSSGELFF
TRBV5-1	.	many	TRBJ2-7	TGCGCCAGCAGCCGCGGGGGCGGAGGGGCTTTCTCTGCAGAGCAGTACTTC	CASSRGGGGAFSAEQYF
TRBV3-1	.	many	TRBJ1-1	TGTGCCAGCAGCCAGTGGCAGAACACTGAAGCTTTCTTT	CASSQWQNTEAFF
TRBV5-1	.	.	TRBJ2-5	TGCGCCAGCAGCTTGGACAGGGAGAAAGAGACCCAGTACTTC	CASSLDREKETQYF
TRBV5-8	.	.	TRBJ1-5	TGTGCCAGCAGTTTGGGCGGGGAAGAGGTTCAGCCCCAGCATTTT	CASSLGGEEVQPQHF
TRBV6-1	TRBD1	medium-sized	TRBJ1-1	TGTGCCAGCAGCCGGACAGGCACTGAAGCTTTCTTT	CASSRTGTEAFF
TRBV6-1	.	.	TRBJ2-7	TGTGCCAGCAGTCAGGAGGGACGGAGCTCCTACGAGCAGTACTTC	CASSQEGRSSYEQYF
TRBV11-2	TRBD2	many	TRBJ2-1	TGTGCCTCAATACTAGCGGGGGCCTACAATGAGCAGTTCTTC	CASILAGAYNEQFF
TRBV5-1	.	.	TRBJ2-1	TGCGCCAGCAGCTTGCTAGCGAGAAACAATGAGCAGTTCTTC	CASSLLARNNEQFF
TRBV6-4	.	.	TRBJ1-5	TGTGCCAGGTTCCAGCCCCAGCATTTT	CARFQPQHF
TRBV19	TRBD1	few	TRBJ1-6	TGTGCCAGTAGTAGAACAGGGGTAGGCAATTCACCCCTCCACTTT	CASSRTGVGNSPLHF
TRBV19	TRBD1	few	TRBJ1-1	TGTGCCAGCAGTAGGGACAGACGGTATGAAGCTTTCTTT	CASSRDRRYEAFF
TRBV24-1	TRBD1	.	TRBJ1-1	TGTGCCACCAGTGATTCACAGGGGGCTGCGGTTGAAGCTTTCTTT	CATSDSQGAAVEAFF
TRBV7-2	TRBD2	.	TRBJ2-7	TGTGCCAGCAGCCTCCGACTAGCGGGAGATTACGAGCAGCACTTC	CASSLRLAGDYEQHF
TRBV2	.	many	TRBJ1-6	TGTGCCAGCAGTGGGGGACGAGGGGGATCACCCCTCCACTTT	CASSGGRGGSPLHF
TRBV9	.	.	TRBJ1-6	TGTGCCAGCAGCGTAGAAGGGGTTAAGAATTCACCCCTCCACTTT	CASSVEGVKNSPLHF
TRBV28	.	few	TRBJ1-5	TGTGCCAGCAGGGGCGAGGATCAGCCCCAGCATTTT	CASRGEDQPQHF
TRBV3-1	TRBD1	.	TRBJ1-4	TGTGCCAGCAGCCACCCCGGGATTCAGGGGGATGAACTGTTTTTT	CASSHPGIQGDELFF
TRBV4-1	TRBD1	.	TRBJ1-5	TGCGCCAGCAGCCAAGATTTTACGAGACAGGGGGCGATTAGCAATCAGCCCCAGCATTTT	CASSQDFTRQGAISNQPQHF
TRBV15	.	.	TRBJ2-4	TGTGCCCTGAGGGGTCCAGCCAAAAACATTCAGTACTTC	CALRGPAKNIQYF
TRBV6-5	.	.	TRBJ2-5	TGTGCCAGCAGTTATCAGCTGGACACAGGGACCCAGTACTTC	CASSYQLDTGTQYF
TRBV20-1	TRBD1	.	TRBJ2-5	TGCAGTGCTAGAGATGGCGACAGGGCTGAGTACTTC	CSARDGDRAEYF
TRBV5-1	.	.	TRBJ2-2	TGCGCCAGCAGCTTAGGAACGGCTTACACCGGGGAGCTGTTTTTT	CASSLGTAYTGELFF
TRBV2	.	many	TRBJ1-3	TGTGCCAGCAGTTTGGGATGGCCTGGAAACACCATATATTTT	CASSLGWPGNTIYF
TRBV7-8	TRBD1	many	TRBJ1-1	TGTGCCAGCAGGGCCGGGACAGCGAACACTGAAGCTTTCTTT	CASRAGTANTEAFF
TRBV12-3/TRBV12-4	.	many	TRBJ1-5	TGTGCCAGCAGGCCAGCGAGGAATCAGCCCCAGCATTTT	CASRPARNQPQHF
TRBV7-8	.	many	TRBJ1-1	TGTGCCAGCAGCTTAAGTGTTAGAGGCATTTCGACTGAAGCTTTCTTT	CASSLSVRGISTEAFF
TRBV28	.	many	TRBJ1-5	TGTGCCAGCAGTATCCTACAGGGTCAGAATCAGCCCCAGCATTTT	CASSILQGQNQPQHF
TRBV6-2/TRBV6-3	TRBD1	.	TRBJ2-5	TGTGCCAGCAGTTACTACCCGCCGCGGACAGGGGGCAAAGAGACCCAGTACTTC	CASSYYPPRTGGKETQYF
TRBV6-1	.	.	TRBJ1-1	TGTGCCAGCAACTCAGAGAGGATGAACACTGAAGCTTTCTTT	CASNSERMNTEAFF
TRBV5-4	TRBD2	few	TRBJ2-3	TGTGCCAGCAGCCCAGGACTAGCGGGGGGGCCTCGGGGGACGCAGTATTTT	CASSPGLAGGPRGTQYF
TRBV6-2/TRBV6-3	TRBD2	many	TRBJ2-7	TGTGCCAGCAGTTACGGTAGCGGGGGATCCTACGAGCAGTACTTC	CASSYGSGGSYEQYF
TRBV3-1	.	many	TRBJ1-5	TGTGCCAGCAGCCAAGATTGGGGACGGGCTCAGCCCCAGCATTTT	CASSQDWGRAQPQHF
TRBV2	.	many	TRBJ1-1	TGTGCCAGCCGTGATAGGGGAGCTAAAGCTTTCTTT	CASRDRGAKAFF
TRBV6-1	TRBD2	.	TRBJ2-7	TGTGCCAGCAGTACTAGCGGGGGGGCTCCCGAGCAGTACTTC	CASSTSGGAPEQYF
TRBV24-1	TRBD1	.	TRBJ1-2	TGTGCCACCAGGGAGACAGGGACAGGGTATGAGTCCTACACCTTC	CATRETGTGYESYTF
TRBV7-9	.	many	TRBJ1-6	TGTGCCAGCAGCTACTTACCCGCGACGGGTGGGTCACCCCTCCACTTT	CASSYLPATGGSPLHF
TRBV20-1	TRBD2	many	TRBJ2-7	TGCAGTGCTAGCCCCGGCGGGACTAGCGTCTACGAGCAGTACTTC	CSASPGGTSVYEQYF
TRBV5-1	.	many	TRBJ1-1	TGCGCCAGCAGCTTGGTTCCAGGGTTGGAGCCTCCCACTGAAGCTTTCTTT	CASSLVPGLEPPTEAFF
TRBV19	TRBD1	.	TRBJ1-1	TGTGCCAGTAAAAGGGGACAGATAAACACTGAAGCTTTCTTT	CASKRGQINTEAFF
TRBV11-3	TRBD2	.	TRBJ2-2	TGTGCCAGCAGCTTGGGGGGGACTACCGCGAACACCGGGGAGCTGTTTTTT	CASSLGGTTANTGELFF
TRBV18	TRBD1	many	TRBJ2-3	TGTGCCAGCTCATCACCGGGACAGGGTCCAGATACGCAGTATTTT	CASSSPGQGPDTQYF
TRBV6-1	.	many	TRBJ2-2	TGTGCCAGCAGTTCAACAGGGACGGAAACCGGGGAGCTGTTTTTT	CASSSTGTETGELFF
TRBV11-2	TRBD2	many	TRBJ2-7	TGTGCCAGCACTAGCGGGGGGATCTCCTACGAGCAGTACTTC	CASTSGGISYEQYF
TRBV13	TRBD2	few	TRBJ2-3	TGTGCCAGCGGAGACCGGGGGGGCGGGGCAGATACGCAGTATTTT	CASGDRGGGADTQYF
TRBV18	.	few	TRBJ1-4	TGTGCCAGCTCACCACCGGGACACCAGAATGAAAAACTGTTTTTT	CASSPPGHQNEKLFF